This note documents a single T cell receptor (beta chain) sequence. The table lists this clonotype with a few counts. The target of this receptor is not known. The record has no base qualities; no much larger clone is one base away. The CDR3 goes from the cysteine to the phenylalanine over 17 residues. Just the 51-base CDR3 DNA is kept, in frame starting at base 1. V is pruned by 5 bases and J by 4 bases, leaving 7 bases of the junction without a gene match. Every donor in the study was a healthy Caucasian. Three pairs of female monozygotic twins, all aged 18 to 29 years, were included in the twin cohort. Peripheral blood mononuclear cells were used as the source from which RNA for TCR libraries was isolated. The sample is drawn from a study of identical twins (dated by TCRdb to 2015 to 2016). Regarding the study in general: To test whether fetal clonotypes persist, this study deep-sequenced TCR alpha and beta repertoires from monozygotic twins, from unrelated adults of various ages, and from cord blood. To rule out contamination, replicate twin experiments were performed at different times with different library preparation protocols. Beyond this particular receptor, the publication reports: Out-of-frame TCR alpha sequences shared between twins showed an excess of low generation-probability sequences compared with coincidental sharing between unrelated individuals. Recombination models systematically underestimated out-of-frame TCR alpha sharing in monozygotic twins but agreed with sharing between unrelated individuals. The excess sharing between twins in beta out-of-frame sequences was weaker because fewer shared sequences reduced the signal-to-noise ratio. Because the same donors could not be followed over many years, the conclusions relied on cross-sectional statistical analysis. Zero-insertion analyses could be partly confounded by invariant T cells such as MAIT and iNKT, although diverse VJ usage argued against such confounding for most clonotypes. Fewer insertions were carried by abundant cord blood beta clonotypes; a weaker similar trend was observed in young adult naive repertoires, while no such trend was observed in memory repertoires.

Library generation was performed with 5' RACE. Sequenced using an Illumina HiSeq 2000. A universal primer binding site was added through template switching, and the final cDNA carried a unique molecular identifier so that TCR cDNA molecules could be counted accurately. Specific primers in the conserved constant-segment region were used to synthesize first-strand cDNA for TCR alpha and beta chains. Each cDNA library was double barcoded, with a SMART-Mk sample barcode plus Illumina barcodes, to control for contamination. TruSeq adapter sequences along with Illumina sample barcodes were introduced in two successive PCR steps. The TCR alpha and beta cDNA libraries were sequenced on the Illumina HiSeq platform using custom primers. Regarding the original processing steps: MiGEC processed the raw reads to extract unique molecular identifiers, while MiXCR was used to determine the CDR3 positions. For each individual, recombination models were inferred using an EM algorithm with the repgenHMM and IGoR tools. Shared clonotype analysis was performed with the tcR package in R, normalizing sharing by the product of cloneset sizes. To study raw recombination without the effects of thymic and clonal selection, out-of-frame nonproductive sequences were analyzed. The public sequencing data were trimmed at Q25 with fastp and processed into clonotypes with MiXCR by TCRdb, which kept only in-frame beta chains. Merged by CDR3 protein, the rows form single entries marked with the most common genes and DNA. Clone size and V and J calls follow TCRdb, not the original study. In this sample the table shows about 720,000 distinct CDR3 sequences, over 15% of which occur a single time. 10% to 15% of the sample is taken by the ten largest.

The same data also contributed to another study, on T cells expressing NK-cell markers. The second study, in turn, reports: TCR beta-chain repertoires were profiled in sorted CD3+CD56+NKG2C+, CD3+CD56+NKG2C- and CD3+CD56-NKG2C+ T-cell subsets from roughly eight donors. Most of the eight sequenced donors were HCMV-seropositive and one was HCMV-seronegative. To restrict sorting to alphabetaTCR-expressing T cells, an anti-gammadeltaTCR antibody was added in several experiments. For several donors, the dominant CD3+CD56+NKG2C+ clonotypes were among the top 10 CD8+ clonotypes and accounted for about 1.0-7.5% of CD8+ T cells. Those dominant clonotypes were again the most abundant among CD3+CD56-NKG2C+ cells in a few donors, at about 25-60.1%. Whether the expanded NKG2C-expressing T cell clones were specific for HCMV antigens was left unclear. The eight sequenced donors were randomly selected healthy volunteers, three men and five women. A commercial ELISA kit detecting HCMV-specific IgG in serum was used to determine HCMV serostatus. Bulk peripheral blood T-cell repertoires were additionally sequenced from unsorted PBMC for six donors. MIGEC was used to demultiplex reads and group reads by UMI, and MiTCR was used to assemble and quantify clonotypes. Only TCR cDNA sequences supported by at least two reads were kept to exclude erroneous sequences. The tcR package was used for downstream repertoire analysis, and clonotypes were matched between fractions using CDR3 nucleotide sequence together with V segment. VDJmatch was used to annotate antigen specificity against VDJdb, with one amino acid substitution allowed in CDR3.

The chain is assembled from TRBV12-3 or TRBV12-4 and TRBJ2-5, with 16 junctional bases fitting TRBD2. The sequencing sample was made of PBMCs. This clonotype was obtained from a woman between 18 and 29 years old in good health. The DNA sequence is given as TGTGCCAGCAGTCTGGGACTAGCGGGGGGGCCTCGAGAGACCCAGTACTTC. Its protein product is CASSLGLAGGPRETQYF.